A selection of T cell receptor beta chains follows, all from one sample in a study of CD8 T cells in ankylosing spondylitis. TCRdb processed the 5' RACE reads anew with MiXCR; each CDR3 protein has one entry. The sample has some 220,000 distinct CDR3 sequences, over 9.5% seen once. Sequencing was carried out using blood, either unsorted or a sorted T cell fraction (not recorded which). These receptors were taken from a male donor with ankylosing spondylitis or in good health (not recorded which). CDR3s include the opening cysteine and the closing phenylalanine or tryptophan. D genes are given only for firm matches. Some rows mark clone size as missing; the rest say once, few, many or name a class of expanded clone.

D,V,length,size,J,DNA,CDR3
TRBD2,TRBV20-1,13,-,TRBJ2-1,TGCAGTGCTAGAGATCGGGGGTTAGCGGGTCCCTTCTTC,CSARDRGLAGPFF
-,TRBV11-2,13,many,TRBJ2-2,TGTGCCAGCAGCCTCTCCTGGTTCGGGGAGCTGTTTTTT,CASSLSWFGELFF
-,TRBV5-1,15,many,TRBJ2-7,TGCGCCAGCAGCTTGGACTGGGGTCGCTCCTACGAGCAGTACTTC,CASSLDWGRSYEQYF
TRBD2,TRBV20-1,15,many,TRBJ2-7,TGCAGTGCGCTTGCCCTAGCGGGAGCGGGAAACGAGCAGTACTTC,CSALALAGAGNEQYF
-,TRBV5-6,16,many,TRBJ1-5,TGTGCCAGCAGCTTGGTTCGGGGCGCGGGCAATCAGCCCCAGCATTTT,CASSLVRGAGNQPQHF
TRBD1,TRBV29-1,15,many,TRBJ1-4,TGCAGCGCTCGCATTACAGGGGCAACTAATGAAAAACTGTTTTTT,CSARITGATNEKLFF
TRBD1,TRBV20-1,13,many,TRBJ1-1,TGCAGTGCAGCGGCAGGGGGTAACACTGAAGCTTTCTTT,CSAAAGGNTEAFF
-,TRBV15,14,many,TRBJ1-6,TGTGCCACCAGCTACCGGGCCGATAATTCACCCCTCCACTTT,CATSYRADNSPLHF
-,TRBV30,11,-,TRBJ2-1,TGTGCCTGGAGTAGGCTCCCAGAGCAGTTCTTC,CAWSRLPEQFF
TRBD1,TRBV6-1,15,many,TRBJ1-5,TGTGCCAGCACCTCGGGACAGGGGGCGGGACAGCCCCAGCATTTT,CASTSGQGAGQPQHF
-,TRBV24-1,15,-,TRBJ2-3,TGTGCCACCAGTGATTCAAGGCCCGGCACAGATACGCAGTATTTT,CATSDSRPGTDTQYF
-,TRBV7-2,15,-,TRBJ1-4,TGTGCCAGCAGCTTAGAGGGGACCAGTGGGAATGGACTGTTTTTT,CASSLEGTSGNGLFF
-,TRBV20-1,13,many,TRBJ2-5,TGCAGTGCTGAACCTACAGGGAGAGAGACCCAGTACTTC,CSAEPTGRETQYF
TRBD2,TRBV5-1,16,few,TRBJ2-1,TGCGCCAGCAGCTTGGCTAGCGGGGTCTTATACAATGAGCAGTTCTTC,CASSLASGVLYNEQFF
-,TRBV5-1,11,many,TRBJ2-1,TGCGCCAGCAGCTTCCTTAATGAGCAGTTCTTC,CASSFLNEQFF
TRBD2,TRBV4-2,16,many,TRBJ2-5,TGTGCCAGCAGCCAAGATCCAGCGGGGGGACAAGAGACCCAGTACTTC,CASSQDPAGGQETQYF
-,TRBV5-4,15,few,TRBJ2-7,TGTGCCAGCAGCTTGCGGGTCACGGGGTCCTACGAGCAGTACTTC,CASSLRVTGSYEQYF
-,TRBV29-1,13,many,TRBJ2-3,TGCAGCGTTCCAACAAAAAACACAGATACGCAGTATTTT,CSVPTKNTDTQYF
-,TRBV9,16,-,TRBJ2-1,TGTGCCAGCACCCAGAGGCCTCAGTGGTCCTACAATGAGCAGTTCTTC,CASTQRPQWSYNEQFF
-,TRBV30,18,many,TRBJ2-6,TGTGCCTGGAGTGTGCCATCCCCCCAGGGGTCTGGGGCCAACGTCCTGACTTTC,CAWSVPSPQGSGANVLTF
-,TRBV10-3,15,-,TRBJ1-1,TGTGCCATCAGTGAGTCGAAGTCAGGGTCCTTTGAAGCTTTCTTT,CAISESKSGSFEAFF
TRBD2,TRBV5-1,12,many,TRBJ2-1,TGCGCCAGCAGCCCCGCGGGGGGTGTGGAGTTCTTC,CASSPAGGVEFF
TRBD1,TRBV10-3,15,-,TRBJ2-5,TGTGCCATCAGCCCGGGACAGGGTTTGGAAGAGACCCAGTACTTC,CAISPGQGLEETQYF
-,TRBV15,14,many,TRBJ2-7,TGTGCCACCGGTCGGGCATCCGGCGCCTACGAGCAGTACTTC,CATGRASGAYEQYF
-,TRBV12-3/TRBV12-4,11,few,TRBJ1-1,TGTGCCAGCAGGACTGACACTGAAGCTTTCTTT,CASRTDTEAFF
-,TRBV4-2,15,many,TRBJ2-2,TGTGCCAGCAGCCAATCGGGCCAGGGCGCCGGGGAGCTGTTTTTT,CASSQSGQGAGELFF
-,TRBV6-1,14,many,TRBJ2-3,TGTGCCAGCAGTGAACCGAGCGCCTCAGATACGCAGTATTTT,CASSEPSASDTQYF
TRBD1,TRBV7-8,15,many,TRBJ2-1,TGTGCCAGCAGCTTAGGGACAGGCTCCTACAATGAGCAGTTCTTC,CASSLGTGSYNEQFF
-,TRBV18,15,many,TRBJ1-1,TGTGCCAGCTCACGATCACAGGGTGGAGGCACTGAAGCTTTCTTT,CASSRSQGGGTEAFF
-,TRBV11-2,14,many,TRBJ1-1,TGTGCCAGCAGCTTAGATCAGGGGACCACTGAAGCTTTCTTT,CASSLDQGTTEAFF
TRBD2,TRBV6-1,15,many,TRBJ2-3,TGTGCCAGCAGTCGTCCAGGGACTAGCCTCGATACGCAGTATTTT,CASSRPGTSLDTQYF
-,TRBV7-9,15,-,TRBJ2-1,TGTGCCAGCAGCTTCCTTGGAGTAGCGAGGAATGAGCAGTTCTTC,CASSFLGVARNEQFF
TRBD2,TRBV10-3,16,-,TRBJ2-1,TGTGCCATCCGGGGCTCTAGCGGGAGCTCCTACAATGAGCAGTTCTTC,CAIRGSSGSSYNEQFF
TRBD1,TRBV5-4,13,many,TRBJ1-3,TGTGCCAGCAGCTCCTGGACAGGCAACACCATATATTTT,CASSSWTGNTIYF
-,TRBV20-1,14,many,TRBJ1-1,TGCAGTGCTAGTGACTGGGGCGGGAACACTGAAGCTTTCTTT,CSASDWGGNTEAFF
TRBD1,TRBV7-8,16,many,TRBJ2-3,TGTGCCAGCAGCTTGGGAACGGGACAGGGAACAGATACGCAGTATTTT,CASSLGTGQGTDTQYF
TRBD2,TRBV12-3/TRBV12-4,16,many,TRBJ2-3,TGTGCCAGCAGGCCTACTAGCGGGGGAAGCACAGATACGCAGTATTTT,CASRPTSGGSTDTQYF
-,TRBV7-7,14,many,TRBJ2-2,TGTGCCAGCAGCCGGAACGCCAACACCGGGGAGCTGTTTTTT,CASSRNANTGELFF
-,TRBV20-1,13,many,TRBJ1-2,TGCAGTGCTAGAGAGCCAGGAAGTCATGGCTACACCTTC,CSAREPGSHGYTF
TRBD1,TRBV18,14,-,TRBJ2-5,TGTGCCAGCTCACCACAGGGGGCAGGAGAGACCCAGTACTTC,CASSPQGAGETQYF
TRBD2,TRBV20-1,13,many,TRBJ2-7,TGCAGTGCTAGATCTAGCGGCGGTAGGGAGCAGTACTTC,CSARSSGGREQYF
-,TRBV21-1,18,many,TRBJ2-2,TGTGCCAGCAGCAAAGAGAGGGGCGACAGGGGGTTCCACGGGGAGCTGTTTTTT,CASSKERGDRGFHGELFF
TRBD2,TRBV7-2,20,many,TRBJ2-7,TGTGCCAGCAGCTTAGCCGATGGACTAGCGGGTGCCCCCCTATCCTACGAGCAGTACTTC,CASSLADGLAGAPLSYEQYF
TRBD2,TRBV12-3/TRBV12-4,14,many,TRBJ2-5,TGTGCCAGCAGTACTAGCGTGACAAGAGAGACCCAGTACTTC,CASSTSVTRETQYF
TRBD2,TRBV7-2,16,few,TRBJ2-7,TGTGCCAGCAGCCCCTTGGGTAGCGGGAGGAGCTACGAGCAGTACTTC,CASSPLGSGRSYEQYF
TRBD1,TRBV5-1,15,many,TRBJ2-5,TGCGCCAGCAGCACCGTAAACAGGGGTTTGGAGACCCAGTACTTC,CASSTVNRGLETQYF
-,TRBV20-1,11,many,TRBJ2-7,TGCAGTGCTAGGGGTACCTACGAGCAGTACTTC,CSARGTYEQYF
-,TRBV29-1,12,many,TRBJ1-3,TGCAGCGTCACAGGGTCTGGAAACACCATATATTTT,CSVTGSGNTIYF
-,TRBV12-3/TRBV12-4,13,many,TRBJ2-5,TGTGCCAGCAGTTCCACAGGGTCGGAGACCCAGTACTTC,CASSSTGSETQYF
-,TRBV5-1,15,many,TRBJ1-2,TGCGCCAGCAGCTTGGAGGTTGTACAAAACTATGGCTACACCTTC,CASSLEVVQNYGYTF
-,TRBV7-2,15,many,TRBJ2-1,TGTGCCAGCAGCTTAGCTAGCGGCTACTACAATGAGCAGTTCTTC,CASSLASGYYNEQFF
-,TRBV29-1,14,many,TRBJ1-1,TGCAGCGTTGAGGGACTGACGCTGGACACTGAAGCTTTCTTT,CSVEGLTLDTEAFF
-,TRBV7-2,13,many,TRBJ2-2,TGTGCCAGCAGCTTCTCCTACACCGGGGAGCTGTTTTTT,CASSFSYTGELFF
TRBD1,TRBV29-1,13,many,TRBJ2-6,TGCAGCGTTCAGGGGGTGGGGGCCAACGTCCTGACTTTC,CSVQGVGANVLTF
-,TRBV12-3/TRBV12-4,14,many,TRBJ1-5,TGTGCCAGCAGTCAGATTAATAGCAATCAGCCCCAGCATTTT,CASSQINSNQPQHF
-,TRBV20-1,16,many,TRBJ2-7,TGCAGTGCTAGTGCCAAGAGGTACGGCAGGGACTACGAGCAGTACTTC,CSASAKRYGRDYEQYF
TRBD1,TRBV20-1,16,few,TRBJ2-5,TGCAGTGCCTACCTCCCTATCGGGACAGCCGAAGAGACCCAGTACTTC,CSAYLPIGTAEETQYF
TRBD1,TRBV27,14,many,TRBJ1-6,TGTGCCAGCCGGCGAACAGGGGGCGATTCACCCCTCCACTTT,CASRRTGGDSPLHF